This paragraph covers one T cell receptor beta chain sequence. The germline V and J ends were trimmed by 4 bases and 5 bases, with 20 bases remaining between them. This CDR3 is built from 16 residues. Per the germline V gene, CDR1 is MNHEY and CDR2 is SVGAGI. The data derive from a study of OX40 agonist ivuxolimab in advanced cancers. TCRdb's table, derived via immunoSEQ multiplex PCR, lists solely in-frame clones and lacks some. The table lists tens of thousands of clones, roughly 90% of them singletons. Here the sequenced sample was CD4+ or CD8+ T cells sorted from blood, taken in a trial of the OX40 agonist ivuxolimab. The chain links TRBV6-5 to TRBJ2-5; a possible D gene is TRBD1 (6 bases). This TCR was recovered from an adult with an advanced solid tumor such as melanoma, head and neck, liver or kidney cancer. CDR3 in DNA: TGTGCCAGCAGTTCTCAAGGGGGAGTCGGATCGGAGACCCAGTACTTC. Amino acid sequence: CASSSQGGVGSETQYF.